This is a list of T cell receptor beta chains from one sample in a study of T cell repertoires in cytomegalovirus infection. TCRdb re-derived calls from the reads in MiXCR, one entry per CDR3 protein. This sample has hundreds of thousands of distinct CDR3 sequences, with 9.5% found just once. The specimen sequenced was PBMCs. These receptors were collected from a human donor in good health (CMV status not recorded). Some clones in this sample may be carry-over from other donors' samples. The CDR3 runs from the conserved cysteine through the conserved F or W. D genes are given only for firm matches. Clone size, where shown, is once, few, many, or a class for clones that have expanded.

size,V,J,D,CDR3,DNA
many,TRBV7-2,TRBJ2-7,TRBD1,CASSLRDRAYEQYF,TGTGCCAGCAGCTTAAGGGACAGGGCCTACGAGCAGTACTTC
few,TRBV6-2/TRBV6-3,TRBJ2-4,TRBD2,CASSYGREALAKNIQYF,TGTGCCAGCAGTTACGGGCGGGAGGCTCTAGCCAAAAACATTCAGTACTTC
many,TRBV11-3,TRBJ1-4,-,CASSLVGRDLSNEKLFF,TGTGCCAGCAGCTTAGTTGGCAGGGACTTATCTAATGAAAAACTGTTTTTT
many,TRBV28,TRBJ1-5,-,CASKTEYSNQPQHF,TGTGCCAGCAAAACAGAATATAGCAATCAGCCCCAGCATTTT
few,TRBV10-2,TRBJ1-2,-,CASSEGGPNYGYTF,TGCGCCAGCAGTGAAGGCGGACCTAACTATGGCTACACCTTC
few,TRBV20-1,TRBJ2-2,TRBD2,CSARPSGRANTGELFF,TGCAGTGCTAGACCCAGCGGGAGGGCGAACACCGGGGAGCTGTTTTTT
-,TRBV20-1,TRBJ1-3,-,CSAPKQSGNTIYF,TGCAGTGCTCCAAAACAATCTGGAAACACCATATATTTT
few,TRBV5-6,TRBJ2-7,-,CASSHGRIYEQYF,TGTGCCAGCAGCCACGGACGGATATACGAGCAGTACTTC
few,TRBV18,TRBJ2-1,-,CASSPNSELSQFF,TGTGCCAGCTCACCGAATAGCGAGCTGTCGCAGTTCTTC
few,TRBV15,TRBJ2-1,TRBD2,CATSDQGGGTYNEQFF,TGTGCCACCAGCGACCAAGGCGGGGGGACTTACAATGAGCAGTTCTTC
few,TRBV28,TRBJ1-5,-,CASSLIGARNQPQHF,TGTGCCAGCAGTTTGATTGGGGCCCGCAATCAGCCCCAGCATTTT
many,TRBV7-2,TRBJ2-5,-,CASSLRGMMVQETQYF,TGTGCCAGCAGCTTACGGGGAATGATGGTACAAGAGACCCAGTACTTC
few,TRBV2,TRBJ2-2,-,CATGVTLNTGELFF,TGTGCCACAGGGGTCACCTTGAACACCGGGGAGCTGTTTTTT
-,TRBV20-1,TRBJ2-7,-,CSARGGDSPYEQYF,TGCAGTGCTAGGGGCGGGGACAGCCCCTACGAGCAGTACTTC
few,TRBV6-5,TRBJ2-7,-,CASKGTYEQYF,TGTGCCAGTAAAGGGACCTACGAGCAGTACTTC
many,TRBV30,TRBJ2-3,TRBD1,CAWSRQGSTDTQYF,TGTGCCTGGAGTAGACAGGGAAGCACAGATACGCAGTATTTT
few,TRBV18,TRBJ1-2,TRBD1,CASSPGQGAQSGYGYTF,TGTGCCAGCTCACCGGGACAGGGGGCACAGAGCGGCTATGGCTACACCTTC
few,TRBV18,TRBJ1-1,-,CASSPVMAKNTEAFF,TGTGCCAGCTCACCAGTAATGGCAAAAAACACTGAAGCTTTCTTT
-,TRBV24-1,TRBJ2-7,TRBD1,CATSVSGTAYEQYF,TGTGCCACCAGTGTCTCCGGGACAGCCTACGAGCAGTACTTC
many,TRBV19,TRBJ1-4,-,CASSGQGREKLFF,TGTGCCAGTAGTGGCCAGGGACGGGAAAAACTGTTTTTT
few,TRBV6-5,TRBJ1-5,-,CASSYSPGNQPQHF,TGTGCCAGCAGTTACTCGCCGGGGAATCAGCCCCAGCATTTT
many,TRBV7-2,TRBJ2-1,TRBD1,CASSLGPGTALQNEQFF,TGTGCCAGCAGCTTAGGCCCCGGGACAGCCCTCCAGAATGAGCAGTTCTTC
few,TRBV20-1,TRBJ2-2,TRBD2,CSAASGGNTGELFF,TGCAGTGCTGCCAGCGGGGGGAACACCGGGGAGCTGTTTTTT
few,TRBV19,TRBJ2-7,-,CASSTGWGSSYEQYF,TGTGCCAGTAGTACTGGGTGGGGCAGCTCCTACGAGCAGTACTTC
few,TRBV7-2,TRBJ2-7,TRBD2,CASRLGLAVSYEQYF,TGTGCCAGCAGGTTGGGACTAGCGGTCTCCTACGAGCAGTACTTC
many,TRBV29-1,TRBJ2-7,TRBD1,CSVRGRGTGDPYEQYF,TGCAGCGTGAGGGGACGGGGGACAGGGGATCCTTACGAGCAGTACTTC
-,TRBV19,TRBJ1-1,-,CASSFRGGAAEAFF,TGTGCCAGTAGTTTCAGGGGAGGGGCCGCTGAAGCTTTCTTT
-,TRBV6-2/TRBV6-3,TRBJ2-1,TRBD2,CASSYFLLLAGEDEQFF,TGTGCCAGCAGTTACTTTCTATTGCTAGCGGGGGAGGATGAGCAGTTCTTC
many,TRBV7-9,TRBJ1-1,-,CASSLVGGRRTEAFF,TGTGCCAGCAGCTTAGTGGGGGGGCGCCGCACTGAAGCTTTCTTT
few,TRBV15,TRBJ2-5,TRBD1,CATSPGQGKETQYF,TGTGCCACCAGCCCCGGACAGGGAAAAGAGACCCAGTACTTC
many,TRBV6-1,TRBJ1-1,-,CASTGHMNTEAFF,TGTGCCAGCACCGGACACATGAACACTGAAGCTTTCTTT
many,TRBV7-2,TRBJ1-1,-,CASSLHKKGTEAFF,TGTGCCAGCAGCTTACACAAGAAGGGCACTGAAGCTTTCTTT
many,TRBV28,TRBJ2-1,TRBD2,CASSSPGGGHEQFF,TGTGCCAGCAGTAGTCCCGGCGGGGGACATGAGCAGTTCTTC
-,TRBV7-6,TRBJ1-1,TRBD1,CASSPGQGGGAFF,TGTGCCAGCAGCCCGGGACAGGGCGGGGGAGCTTTCTTT
many,TRBV7-2,TRBJ1-2,-,CASSFSRGVLGGGYTF,TGTGCCAGCAGCTTCTCAAGAGGAGTCCTTGGAGGTGGCTACACCTTC
-,TRBV12-3/TRBV12-4,TRBJ2-1,-,CASTYSSVSSYNEQFF,TGTGCCAGCACTTACTCTAGCGTTAGCTCCTACAATGAGCAGTTCTTC
many,TRBV15,TRBJ1-3,-,CATSSDTPVSFSGNTIYF,TGTGCCACCAGCAGCGACACCCCCGTATCTTTCTCAGGAAACACCATATATTTT
few,TRBV5-6,TRBJ2-1,TRBD1,CASVTGGSYNEQFF,TGTGCCAGCGTTACAGGGGGCTCGTACAATGAGCAGTTCTTC
few,TRBV20-1,TRBJ2-3,TRBD2,CSAYATSGWSDTQYF,TGCAGTGCCTACGCGACTAGCGGGTGGTCAGATACGCAGTATTTT
-,TRBV30,TRBJ1-5,TRBD1,CAWRGTGGGQPQHF,TGTGCCTGGAGGGGGACAGGGGGAGGACAGCCCCAGCATTTT
-,TRBV6-8,TRBJ1-4,-,CASSREFPGEKLFF,TGTGCCAGCAGCAGGGAATTCCCCGGTGAAAAACTGTTTTTT
many,TRBV4-3,TRBJ1-1,-,CASSQSRAGGTEAFF,TGCGCCAGCAGCCAAAGCCGCGCTGGGGGCACTGAAGCTTTCTTT
-,TRBV28,TRBJ2-5,TRBD1,CASSPEQGSIVSQYF,TGTGCCAGCAGCCCCGAACAGGGGAGCATTGTTTCCCAGTACTTC
many,TRBV6-2/TRBV6-3,TRBJ1-2,-,CASSSLSAARDYGYTF,TGTGCCAGCAGTTCGCTCAGCGCGGCCCGCGACTATGGCTACACCTTC
many,TRBV15,TRBJ2-7,-,CATSRDEGVGEQYF,TGTGCCACCAGCAGAGATGAAGGGGTTGGGGAGCAGTACTTC
few,TRBV15,TRBJ1-5,-,CATSGGIGDGSQPQHF,TGTGCCACCAGCGGTGGTATTGGGGATGGGAGTCAGCCCCAGCATTTT
-,TRBV7-8,TRBJ2-7,TRBD1,CASSLAFGQGAKSYEQYF,TGTGCCAGCAGCTTAGCTTTTGGACAGGGGGCGAAGTCCTACGAGCAGTACTTC
many,TRBV27,TRBJ1-2,-,CATPVRGARGYTF,TGTGCCACCCCCGTGAGGGGGGCGCGGGGCTACACCTTC
many,TRBV7-2,TRBJ2-5,-,CASTSRGTLETQYF,TGTGCCAGCACCTCAAGGGGGACATTAGAGACCCAGTACTTC
many,TRBV4-1,TRBJ1-5,-,CASSREGTLNQPQHF,TGCGCCAGCAGCCGGGAAGGGACCCTCAATCAGCCCCAGCATTTT
-,TRBV12-3/TRBV12-4,TRBJ2-5,-,CASSSSAEGQETQYF,TGTGCCAGCAGTTCCTCGGCAGAAGGGCAAGAGACCCAGTACTTC
-,TRBV28,TRBJ2-5,-,CASEPLGGYQETQYF,TGTGCCAGCGAGCCGTTAGGGGGGTACCAAGAGACCCAGTACTTC